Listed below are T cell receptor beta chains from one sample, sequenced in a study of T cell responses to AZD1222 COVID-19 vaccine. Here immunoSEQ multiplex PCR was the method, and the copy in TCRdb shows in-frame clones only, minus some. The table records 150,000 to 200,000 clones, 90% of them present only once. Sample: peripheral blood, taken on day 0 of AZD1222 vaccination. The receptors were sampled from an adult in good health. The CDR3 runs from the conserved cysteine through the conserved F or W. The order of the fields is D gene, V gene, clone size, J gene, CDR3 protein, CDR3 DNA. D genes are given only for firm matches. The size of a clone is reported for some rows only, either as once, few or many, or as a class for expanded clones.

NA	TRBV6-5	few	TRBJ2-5	CASSYRGFKKETQYF	TGTGCCAGCAGTTACAGGGGATTCAAAAAAGAGACCCAGTACTTC
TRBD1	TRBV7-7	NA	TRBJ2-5	CASSSDRDPGETQYF	TGTGCCAGCAGCTCGGACAGGGACCCGGGGGAGACCCAGTACTTC
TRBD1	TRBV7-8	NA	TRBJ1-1	CASSLAQVPGQVGNTEAFF	TGTGCCAGCAGCTTAGCCCAAGTCCCGGGACAGGTCGGGAACACTGAAGCTTTCTTT
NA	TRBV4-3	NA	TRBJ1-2	CASSQAYWNFPNNYGYTF	TGCGCCAGCAGCCAAGCTTATTGGAACTTCCCCAATAACTATGGCTACACCTTC
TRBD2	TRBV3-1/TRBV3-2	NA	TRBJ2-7	CASSQGGGIYEQYF	TGTGCCAGCAGCCAGGGGGGGGGAATTTACGAGCAGTACTTC
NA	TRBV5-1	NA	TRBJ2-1	CASSKTGVRSSEQFF	TGCGCCAGCAGCAAAACCGGGGTCAGAAGTAGTGAGCAGTTCTTC
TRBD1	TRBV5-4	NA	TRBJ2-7	CASSLPGTVDEQYF	TGTGCCAGCAGTTTGCCCGGGACAGTCGACGAGCAGTACTTC
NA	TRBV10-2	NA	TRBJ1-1	CASSESRQGRGAFF	TGCGCCAGCAGTGAGTCGAGGCAGGGGAGGGGCGCTTTCTTT
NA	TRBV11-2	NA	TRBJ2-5	CASSHWGSPQETQYF	TGTGCCAGCAGCCATTGGGGGTCCCCCCAAGAGACCCAGTACTTC
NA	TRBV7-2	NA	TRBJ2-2	CASSLARDTGELFF	TGTGCCAGCAGCTTAGCAAGGGACACCGGGGAGCTGTTTTTT
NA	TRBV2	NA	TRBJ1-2	CASSEEAWVYGYTF	TGTGCCAGCAGTGAAGAGGCATGGGTGTATGGCTACACCTTC
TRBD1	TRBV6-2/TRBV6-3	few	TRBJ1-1	CASSQDRVTEAFF	TGTGCCAGCAGTCAGGACAGGGTCACTGAAGCTTTCTTT
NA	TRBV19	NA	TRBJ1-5	CASSTGRASNQPQHF	TGTGCCAGTAGTACGGGCAGAGCTAGCAATCAGCCCCAGCATTTT
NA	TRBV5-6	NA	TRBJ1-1	CASEQLLNTEAFF	TGTGCCAGCGAACAGCTCCTGAACACTGAAGCTTTCTTT
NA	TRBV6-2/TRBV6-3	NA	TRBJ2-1	CASSYDAMGNEQFF	TGTGCCAGCAGTTACGACGCGATGGGCAATGAGCAGTTCTTC
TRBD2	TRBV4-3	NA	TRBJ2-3	CASSQGLAGVGADTQYF	TGCGCCAGCAGCCAAGGCCTAGCGGGGGTGGGGGCAGATACGCAGTATTTT
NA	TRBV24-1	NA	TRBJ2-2	CATSDSGTHGTGELFF	TGTGCCACCAGTGATTCCGGGACACACGGCACCGGGGAGCTGTTTTTT
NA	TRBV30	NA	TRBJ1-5	CAWSAGGNQPQHF	TGTGCCTGGAGTGCAGGGGGCAATCAGCCCCAGCATTTT
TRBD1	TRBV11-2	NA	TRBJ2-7	CASSLLRDRGPYEQYF	TGTGCCAGCAGCCTCCTCCGGGACAGGGGCCCCTACGAGCAGTACTTC
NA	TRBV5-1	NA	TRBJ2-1	CASSLVFGLNSYNEQFF	TGCGCCAGCAGCTTGGTGTTTGGGTTGAACTCCTACAATGAGCAGTTCTTC
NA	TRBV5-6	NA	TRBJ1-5	CASSQVRYSNQPQHF	TGTGCCAGCAGTCAAGTCCGGTATAGCAATCAGCCCCAGCATTTT
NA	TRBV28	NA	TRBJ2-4	CATARARGIQYF	TGTGCCACCGCTCGGGCGAGAGGCATTCAGTACTTC
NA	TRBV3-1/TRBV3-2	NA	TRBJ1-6	CASSQGVSPLHF	TGTGCCAGCAGCCAAGGAGTTTCACCCCTCCACTTT
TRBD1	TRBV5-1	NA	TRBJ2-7	CASSTPRDSSYEQYF	TGCGCCAGCAGCACGCCTAGGGACAGCTCCTACGAGCAGTACTTC
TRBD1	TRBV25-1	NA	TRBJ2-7	CASGKRDRGLYEQYF	TGTGCCAGCGGGAAGCGGGACAGGGGATTATACGAGCAGTACTTC
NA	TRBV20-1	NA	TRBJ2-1	CSVSHHEQFF	TGCAGTGTGTCTCACCATGAGCAGTTCTTC
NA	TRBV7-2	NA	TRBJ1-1	CASSLGPGRNKNTEAFF	TGTGCCAGCAGCTTAGGGCCGGGACGGAATAAGAACACTGAAGCTTTCTTT
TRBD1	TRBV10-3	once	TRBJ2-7	CAISDPGQGVYEQYF	TGTGCCATCAGTGACCCGGGACAGGGGGTATACGAGCAGTACTTC
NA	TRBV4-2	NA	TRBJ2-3	CASSQDGPPSTDTQYF	TGTGCCAGCAGCCAAGATGGGCCCCCAAGCACAGATACGCAGTATTTT
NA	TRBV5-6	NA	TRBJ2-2	CASSLKGNTGELFF	TGTGCCAGCAGCTTGAAGGGGAACACCGGGGAGCTGTTTTTT
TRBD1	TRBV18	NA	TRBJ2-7	CASSQRTGNTYEQYF	TGTGCCAGCTCGCAGAGGACAGGGAACACCTACGAGCAGTACTTC
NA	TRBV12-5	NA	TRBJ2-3	CASGPESTQYF	TGTGCTAGTGGTCCTGAGAGTACGCAGTATTTT
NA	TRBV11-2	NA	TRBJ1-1	CASSPRNTEAFF	TGTGCCAGCAGCCCGCGGAACACTGAAGCTTTCTTT
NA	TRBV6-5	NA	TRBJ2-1	CASTDAGRRNEQFF	TGTGCCAGCACCGACGCCGGCCGGAGGAATGAGCAGTTCTTC